The clone carrying this T cell receptor beta chain was found a few times. Its target is not known. TCRdb passed the 5' RACE reads through MiXCR, listing each CDR3 protein once. Of a few hundred thousand distinct CDR3 sequences listed, about 15% are singletons. This sample was included in a study of T cells after yellow fever vaccination. As for the study in general: In the case of low-cell-number fractions, SMART-Seq v4 Ultra Low Input was used for preparation.

General study points: Most primary-vaccination clones reappeared after the booster (96% CD4, about 88% CD8). It was the secondary response that reached its peak faster, day 5 versus 15, but it was weaker.

The germline V and J ends were trimmed by 4 bases and 6 bases, with 10 bases remaining between them. CDR3 length equals 14 residues. Looked up from germline, CDR1 is LGHDT and CDR2 is YNNKEL (reference sequence). The sample was PBMCs, taken less than 6 days after the first yellow fever vaccination. The chain carries TRBV3-1 and TRBJ1-6; weak D call: TRBD1 (5 bases). The TCR originated in a man aged 18 to 30 who received the YFV17D yellow fever vaccine. DNA of the CDR3: TGTGCCAGCAGCCCGGGACTAGCTAATTCACCCCTCCACTTT. The encoded protein is CASSPGLANSPLHF.